The 30 T cell receptor beta chains given below trace back to one sample, sequenced in a study of early T cells in non-severe SARS-CoV-2 infection. Each CDR3 protein gets one entry after TCRdb re-called the 5' RACE reads with MiXCR. The sample records approximately 71,000 distinct CDR3 sequences, roughly 13% being singletons. Sequencing input: whole blood. The source of these receptors is an adult who was a healthcare worker with PCR-confirmed SARS-CoV-2 infection or an uninfected control (not recorded which).

The gene calls are TRBV15 and TRBJ2-2; maybe TRBD2 (5 bases). The CDR3 runs to 10 residues. The V and J ends lost 11 bases and 9 bases respectively, with 10 bases between them. Germline assignment: CDR1 LNHNV and CDR2 YYDKDF (reference sequence). CDR3 nucleotide sequence: TGTGCCTACGGGGAGAGGGAGCTGTTTTTT. Protein product: CAYGERELFF.

V is TRBV7-3 and J is TRBJ2-7, with D maybe TRBD2 (6 bases). The CDR3 is 14 amino acids. The V gene's germline CDR1 is SGHTA and CDR2 FQGTGA. V was cut by 5 bases and J by 3 bases, with 14 bases left in between. CDR3 loop: CASSRRGRNYEQYF. The CDR3 coding sequence is TGTGCCAGCAGCCGGCGGGGCAGGAACTACGAGCAGTACTTC. The full variable domain, in which reference TRBV7-3 and TRBJ2-7 provide the parts outside the CDR3, is GAGVSQTPSNKVTEKGKYVELRCDPISGHTALYWYRQSLGQGPEFLIYFQGTGAADDSGLPNDRFFAVRPEGSVSTLKIQRTERGDSAVYLCASSRRGRNYEQYFGPGTRLTVT.

The table lists this clonotype with a few counts. The chain has TRBV5-1 and TRBJ1-6; no clear D. The CDR3 is 13 residues long. Germline assignment: CDR1 SGHRS and CDR2 YFSETQ. The V and J ends lost 4 bases and 11 bases respectively, with 13 bases between them. The CDR3 loop is CASSLTSSPPLHF. CDR3 in DNA: TGCGCCAGCAGCCTCACCAGCTCGCCACCCCTCCACTTT. Based on the CDR3 plus reference TRBV5-1 and TRBJ1-6, the full variable domain is KAGVTQTPRYLIKTRGQQVTLSCSPISGHRSVSWYQQTPGQGLQFLFEYFSETQRNKGNFPGRFSGRQFSNSRSEMNVSTLELGDSALYLCASSLTSSPPLHFGNGTRLTVT.

The table lists this clonotype with many counts. CDR3 amino acids: CASSSTGRYEQYF. CDR3 sequence (DNA): TGTGCCAGCAGCTCGACAGGGCGGTACGAGCAGTACTTC. This chain uses TRBV5-6 with TRBJ2-7, with TRBD1 matching 7 bases. CDR1 SGHDT and CDR2 YYEEEE come from the germline V gene. J gave up 4 bases and V 3 bases, and 4 bases lay outside the gene matches. This CDR3 spans 13 amino acids.

CDR3 in amino acids: CASRPTDSSYGYTF. In DNA form, the CDR3 reads TGTGCCAGCAGACCAACGGACAGCTCCTATGGCTACACCTTC. The rearrangement links TRBV5-5 to TRBJ1-2; weak D call: TRBD1 (6 bases). Trimming removed 5 bases at V and 4 bases at J, with 15 bases between. CDR3 size: 14 residues. CDR1 is SGHKS, CDR2 YYEKEE, per germline (reference sequence).

The table lists this clonotype with many counts. J is TRBJ2-5 and V is TRBV6-6, with a weak D call TRBD1 (6 bases). Trimming stripped 7 bases from V and 4 bases from J, with 13 bases between. The CDR3 covers 13 residues. The V gene's germline CDR1 is MNHNY and CDR2 SVGAGI (reference sequence). CDR3 DNA: TGTGCCAGCACTAAAGGGGGTACAGAGACCCAGTACTTC. This translates into CASTKGGTETQYF.

On this clonotype itself: At one boundary the junction diverges from the germline segment, which might be a read error. This chain uses TRBV5-1 with TRBJ2-2; weak D call: TRBD2 (5 bases). The CDR3 extends over 14 amino acids. Looked up from germline, CDR1 is SGHRS and CDR2 is YFSETQ. CDR3 nucleotides: TGCGCCAGCAGGGAGGAACAGAACACCGGGGAGCTGATTTTT. Translated: CASREEQNTGELIF. The full variable domain, its missing parts supplied by reference TRBV5-1 and TRBJ2-2, is KAGVTQTPRYLIKTRGQQVTLSCSPISGHRSVSWYQQTPGQGLQFLFEYFSETQRNKGNFPGRFSGRQFSNSRSEMNVSTLELGDSALYLCASREEQNTGELIFGEGSRLTVL.

V is TRBV7-3 and J is TRBJ2-3; D remains ambiguous. The CDR3 spans 13 residues. The ends were cut back, 5 bases at V and 2 bases at J, with 8 bases in the middle. In germline, CDR1 is SGHTA, CDR2 FQGTGA. The CDR3 reads CASSQPSTDTQYF. The CDR3 nucleotides read TGTGCCAGCAGCCAGCCCTCCACAGATACGCAGTATTTT.

This clonotype was detected a few times. The chain links TRBV7-9 to TRBJ1-5; possibly TRBD1 for D (6 bases). Germline V gives CDR1 SEHNR, CDR2 FQNEAQ (reference sequence). Trimming removed 5 bases at V and 6 bases at J, with 11 bases between. The length of the CDR3 is 13 residues. The CDR3 is CASSEARGQPQHF. CDR3 nucleotide sequence: TGTGCCAGCAGCGAAGCCAGGGGTCAGCCCCAGCATTTT.

This chain connects TRBV7-6 to TRBJ2-1; perhaps TRBD2 as D (5 bases). Trimming cost V 5 bases and J 0 bases, with 14 bases left between them. Looked up from germline, CDR1 is SGHVS and CDR2 is FNYEAQ. This CDR3 region has 16 residues. The CDR3 DNA follows: TGTGCCAGCAGCCCAGTCCCGGGAAGCTCCTACAATGAGCAGTTCTTC. Amino acids: CASSPVPGSSYNEQFF.

This clonotype was seen only a few times. The rearrangement joins TRBV28 to TRBJ1-1; TRBD1 matches at 9 bases. Losses at the gene ends were 5 bases for V and 7 bases for J; bases not matched to a gene: 8. Germline assignment: CDR1 MDHEN and CDR2 SYDVKM. This CDR3 region has 14 residues. The CDR3 bases are TGTGCCAGCAGTACCTCCGGGACAGGGTTTGAAGCTTTCTTT. Protein sequence: CASSTSGTGFEAFF.

This clonotype showed up many times. The rearrangement links TRBV11-1 to TRBJ2-3; TRBD2 is a possible D gene (7 bases). Germline assignment: CDR1 SGHAT and CDR2 FQDESV (reference sequence). Deletions cut 8 bases from V and 2 bases from J, with 14 bases between. CDR3 length: 14 amino acids. The chain's CDR3 is CASLGGDTTDTQYF. CDR3 DNA sequence: TGTGCCAGCCTAGGGGGGGACACCACAGATACGCAGTATTTT.

The sample holds a few counts of this clonotype. The chain recombines TRBV2 with TRBJ2-3; 8 bases align to TRBD1. The J segment lost 1 base and the V segment lost 4 bases, leaving 7 bases of the junction unmatched. The CDR3 length is 16 residues. Germline values: CDR1 SNHLY, CDR2 FYNNEI. The DNA of the CDR3 is TGTGCCAGCAGTGTCTCACGGACAGGGCGCACAGATACGCAGTATTTT. Encoded protein: CASSVSRTGRTDTQYF. Based on the CDR3 plus reference TRBV2 and TRBJ2-3, the full variable domain is EPEVTQTPSHQVTQMGQEVILRCVPISNHLYFYWYRQILGQKVEFLVSFYNNEISEKSEIFDDQFSVERPDGSNFTLKIRSTKLEDSAMYFCASSVSRTGRTDTQYFGPGTRLTVL.

This clonotype was observed a few times. In DNA, the CDR3 is TGCGCCAGCAGCCAAGTATTTCGGAACAATGAGCAGTTCTTC. Translated, it gives CASSQVFRNNEQFF. The V and J genes are TRBV4-1 and TRBJ2-1; no clear D. This CDR3 is built from 14 residues. The germline V and J ends were trimmed by 1 base and 5 bases, with 9 bases remaining between them. The V gene's germline CDR1 is MGHRA and CDR2 YSYEKL.

The chain links TRBV20-1 to TRBJ2-3; D gene unclear. The V and J ends lost 6 bases and 3 bases respectively, with 7 bases between them. The CDR3 spans 11 residues. Germline CDR1 reads DFQATT; CDR2 reads SNEGSKA (reference sequence). The CDR3 spells CSAITTDTQYF. The CDR3 DNA sequence: TGCAGTGCAATTACAACAGATACGCAGTATTTT.

This chain joins TRBV5-5 and TRBJ2-1; D not certain. The CDR3 spans 14 residues. V lost 4 bases, J lost 3 bases, and 11 bases lay in between. The germline V gene has CDR1 SGHKS and CDR2 YYEKEE (reference sequence). CDR3 sequence reads: CASSPELIYNEQFF. The CDR3 region has the DNA TGTGCCAGCAGCCCCGAACTAATCTACAATGAGCAGTTCTTC. Drawing the rest from reference TRBV5-5 and TRBJ2-1, the complete variable domain is DAGVTQSPTHLIKTRGQQVTLRCSPISGHKSVSWYQQVLGQGPQFIFQYYEKEERGRGNFPDRFSARQFPNYSSELNVNALLLGDSALYLCASSPELIYNEQFFGPGTRLTVL.

This clonotype has at least ten counts. V gene TRBV20-1 combines with J gene TRBJ1-2; 8 positions agree with TRBD1. This CDR3 is 13 amino acids long. V lost 3 bases, J lost 4 bases, and 4 bases stayed unmatched. Germline-derived CDR1 and CDR2 are DFQATT and SNEGSKA (reference sequence). Written as DNA, the CDR3 is TGCAGTGCTAGCTGGACAGGGACCTATGGCTACACCTTC. Amino acids: CSASWTGTYGYTF.

This clonotype was recorded a few times. The chain uses TRBV3-1 and TRBJ1-1; D is possibly TRBD1 (6 bases). This CDR3 has 13 residues. Germline-derived CDR1 and CDR2 are LGHDT and YNNKEL (reference sequence). V gave up 3 bases and J gave up 2 bases, with 7 bases separating them. This chain's CDR3 is CASSHRGNTEAFF. In nucleotides, the CDR3 is TGTGCCAGCAGCCACAGGGGCAACACTGAAGCTTTCTTT.

This clonotype has just a few counts. The V and J genes are TRBV4-3 and TRBJ2-2; D uncertain. Trimming took off 4 bases at V and 4 bases at J, with 10 bases between the two ends. Germline assignment: CDR1 LGHNA and CDR2 YSLEER. There are 14 residues in the CDR3. The CDR3 nucleotides read TGCGCCAGCAGCCCACGAGTATCCACCGGGGAGCTGTTTTTT. As protein: CASSPRVSTGELFF.

The rearrangement uses TRBV20-1 and TRBJ2-2; D is possibly TRBD1 or TRBD2 (5 bases each). V lost 3 bases and J lost 7, with 12 bases in between. The germline V gene has CDR1 DFQATT and CDR2 SNEGSKA (reference sequence). The CDR3 spans 13 residues. CDR3 DNA sequence: TGCAGTGCTAGGCGAGGGGATAACGGGGAGCTGTTTTTT. It encodes CSARRGDNGELFF.

This clonotype has a handful of counts. The chain has TRBV15 and TRBJ2-5; maybe TRBD2 (5 bases). Germline assignment: CDR1 LNHNV and CDR2 YYDKDF (reference sequence). V was shortened by 0 bases and J by 5 bases, with 7 bases between the two germline ends. The CDR3 spans 13 residues. CDR3 DNA sequence: TGTGCCACCAGCAGAGATGAGGGTGAGACCCAGTACTTC. It yields the protein CATSRDEGETQYF. Complete variable domain (other parts from reference TRBV15 and TRBJ2-5): DAMVIQNPRYQVTQFGKPVTLSCSQTLNHNVMYWYQQKSSQAPKLLFHYYDKDFNNEADTPDNFQSRRPNTSFCFLDIRSPGLGDTAMYLCATSRDEGETQYFGPGTRLLVL.

This clonotype was counted between two and nine times. The chain is built from TRBV15 and TRBJ2-3; D not certain. Trimming removed 0 bases from V and 4 bases from J, with 11 bases in between. Germline values: CDR1 LNHNV, CDR2 YYDKDF (reference sequence). The CDR3 runs to 15 residues. The CDR3 loop reads CATSREGSGADTQYF. CDR3 DNA sequence: TGTGCCACCAGCAGAGAGGGGTCCGGCGCAGATACGCAGTATTTT.

The chain recombines TRBV11-1 with TRBJ2-3; D not certain. The CDR3 is made up of 13 amino acids. Deletions cut 1 base from V and 8 bases from J, with 10 bases between. In germline, CDR1 is SGHAT, CDR2 FQDESV (reference sequence). The CDR3 protein is CASSLEALVTQYF. The CDR3 DNA sequence: TGTGCCAGCAGCTTAGAGGCGTTGGTTACGCAGTATTTT.

In this sample, this clonotype turned up a few times. The chain couples TRBV9 to TRBJ2-1, with D tentatively TRBD2 (6 bases). CDR3 size: 15 residues. Between the trimmed V and J ends, which lost 0 bases and 0 bases, there was a span of 7 bases. Per germline, CDR1 SGDLS and CDR2 YYNGEE. CDR3 sequence: CASSVAGGSYNEQFF. Here the CDR3 DNA reads TGTGCCAGCAGCGTAGCCGGGGGCTCCTACAATGAGCAGTTCTTC. The variable domain in full, completed from reference TRBV9 and TRBJ2-1, reads DSGVTQTPKHLITATGQRVTLRCSPRSGDLSVYWYQQSLDQGLQFLIQYYNGEERAKGNILERFSAQQFPDLHSELNLSSLELGDSALYFCASSVAGGSYNEQFFGPGTRLTVL.

This clonotype was detected once. The rearrangement links TRBV6-5 to TRBJ2-7; 8 nucleotides match TRBD1. The length of the CDR3 is 15 residues. Germline assignment: CDR1 MNHEY and CDR2 SVGAGI. J was trimmed by 4 bases and V by 2 bases; bases with no gene match: 7. The CDR3, as DNA: TGTGCCAGCAGTTACAGTAGGCAGGGGGCTTACGAGCAGTACTTC. Translation gives CASSYSRQGAYEQYF.

V is TRBV12-3 or TRBV12-4 and J is TRBJ2-3, with 8 bases matching TRBD2. The CDR3 loop spans 14 amino acids. The V and J ends lost 8 bases and 3 bases, in that order; junction bases with no gene match: 7. The CDR3 is CASRRGGRTDTQYF. The CDR3 region has the DNA TGTGCCAGCCGACGGGGGGGCCGAACAGATACGCAGTATTTT.

This clonotype was observed at least ten times. The chain couples TRBV6-2 or TRBV6-3 to TRBJ2-1, with 7 bases matching TRBD1. The germline V gene encodes CDR1 MNHEY and CDR2 SVGEGT. This CDR3 has 15 amino acids. Germline trimming cut 4 bases from V and 5 bases from J; bases unmatched to any gene: 8. The CDR3: CASSSYRTGDNEQFF. The CDR3 DNA follows: TGTGCCAGCAGTTCCTACAGGACAGGAGACAATGAGCAGTTCTTC.

The J gene is TRBJ2-1, the V gene TRBV11-3, with 8 bases fitting TRBD2. With V trimmed by 4 bases and J by 1 base, 3 bases remained unmatched. The germline gives CDR1 SGHNT, CDR2 YENEEA. CDR3 size: 15 residues. CDR3 in DNA: TGTGCCAGCAGCTCAACTAGCGGATCCTACAATGAGCAGTTCTTC. It encodes CASSSTSGSYNEQFF.

This clonotype was counted only a few times. The chain couples TRBV12-3 or TRBV12-4 to TRBJ2-1; TRBD1 aligns across 8 bases. The CDR3 totals 14 residues. J lost 5 bases, V lost 6 bases, and 6 bases had no gene match. CDR3 loop: CASSPDRGDNEQFF. For the CDR3, the DNA is TGTGCCAGCAGCCCTGACAGGGGAGACAATGAGCAGTTCTTC.

This clonotype was counted a few times. The chain combines TRBV12-3 or TRBV12-4 with TRBJ2-2, with 10 nucleotides matching TRBD2. Trimming cost V 6 bases and J 6 bases; bases outside gene matches: 4. The CDR3 loop spans 14 amino acids. In nucleotides, the CDR3 is TGTGCCAGCAGACCCAGCGGGGGGGCCGGGGAGCTGTTTTTT. Its protein product is CASRPSGGAGELFF.